This T cell receptor beta chain emerged from a study of cytomegalovirus exposure and HLA in healthy donors. Study as a whole: A previous analysis identified approximately 120 million unique TCR beta sequences derived from around 200 million T cells. General study results and limits: In a later analysis, an Asian-associated ancestry cluster reportedly showed fewer N-insertions than the 666-donor mean. Reports showed the classifier diagnosing cytomegalovirus status with high specificity and sensitivity. TCR beta V- and J-gene trimming was later associated with a missense DCLRE1C variant.

On this clone itself: What it binds is unknown.

Use of 60 Vbeta and 13 Jbeta primers characterized the PCR. Method: immunoSEQ multiplex PCR; TCRdb's copy keeps in-frame clones and lacks some. Among 160,000 or so clones listed, about 80% were seen once. V dropped 6 bases and J dropped 9; count of bases not matched to a gene: 13. Germline CDR1 is LNHDA and CDR2 is SQIVND (reference sequence). The CDR3 is made up of 14 amino acids. The sequenced sample was PBMCs. The chain links TRBV19 to TRBJ2-5, with 7 bases aligning to TRBD2. The sequence was obtained from a man in his sixties in good health and CMV-seronegative. CDR3 sequence (DNA): TGTGCCAGTAGCCTGGGAGGGTATCCCATGGCCCAGTACTTC. Translation gives CASSLGGYPMAQYF.